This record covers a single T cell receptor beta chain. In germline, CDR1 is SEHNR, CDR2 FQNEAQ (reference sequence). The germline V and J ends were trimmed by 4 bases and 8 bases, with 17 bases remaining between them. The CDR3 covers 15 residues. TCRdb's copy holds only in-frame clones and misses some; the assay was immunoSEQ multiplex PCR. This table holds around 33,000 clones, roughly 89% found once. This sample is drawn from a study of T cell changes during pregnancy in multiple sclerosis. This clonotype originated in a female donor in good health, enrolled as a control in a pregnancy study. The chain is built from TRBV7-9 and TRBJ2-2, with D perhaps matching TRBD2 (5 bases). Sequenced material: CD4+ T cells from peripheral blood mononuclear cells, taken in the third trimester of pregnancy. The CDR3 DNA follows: TGTGCCAGCAGCTCGCGGGCCTCGGTTACGGGGGAGCTGTTTTTT. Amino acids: CASSSRASVTGELFF. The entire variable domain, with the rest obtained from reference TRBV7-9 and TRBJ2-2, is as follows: DTGVSQNPRHKITKRGQNVTFRCDPISEHNRLYWYRQTLGQGPEFLTYFQNEAQLEKSRLLSDRFSAERPKGSFSTLEIQRTEQGDSAMYLCASSSRASVTGELFFGEGSRLTVL.